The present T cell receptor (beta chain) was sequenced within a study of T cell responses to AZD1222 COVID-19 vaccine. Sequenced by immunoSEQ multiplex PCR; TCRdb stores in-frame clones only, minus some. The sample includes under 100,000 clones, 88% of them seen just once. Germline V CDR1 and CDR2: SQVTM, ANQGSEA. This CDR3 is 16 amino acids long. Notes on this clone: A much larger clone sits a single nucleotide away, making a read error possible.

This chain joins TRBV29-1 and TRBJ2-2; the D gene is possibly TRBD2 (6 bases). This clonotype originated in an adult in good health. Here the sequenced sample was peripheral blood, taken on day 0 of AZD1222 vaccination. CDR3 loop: CSVSRDSELFTRELFF. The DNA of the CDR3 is TGCAGCGTGTCCCGGGACTCGGAGTTATTCACCAGGGAGCTGTTTTTT.